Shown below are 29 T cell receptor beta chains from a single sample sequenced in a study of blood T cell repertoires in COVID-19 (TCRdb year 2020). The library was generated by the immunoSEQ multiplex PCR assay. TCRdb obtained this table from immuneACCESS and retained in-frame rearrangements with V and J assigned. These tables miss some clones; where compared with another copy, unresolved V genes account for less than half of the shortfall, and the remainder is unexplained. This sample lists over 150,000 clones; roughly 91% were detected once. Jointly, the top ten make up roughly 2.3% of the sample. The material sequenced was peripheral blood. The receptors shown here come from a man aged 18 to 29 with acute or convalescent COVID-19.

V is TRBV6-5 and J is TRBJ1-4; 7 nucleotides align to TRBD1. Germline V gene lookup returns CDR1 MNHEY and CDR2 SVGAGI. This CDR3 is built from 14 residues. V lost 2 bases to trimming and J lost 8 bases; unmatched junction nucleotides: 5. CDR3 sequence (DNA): TGTGCCAGCAGTTACGTGCAGGGGGGCGAAAAACTGTTTTTT. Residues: CASSYVQGGEKLFF.

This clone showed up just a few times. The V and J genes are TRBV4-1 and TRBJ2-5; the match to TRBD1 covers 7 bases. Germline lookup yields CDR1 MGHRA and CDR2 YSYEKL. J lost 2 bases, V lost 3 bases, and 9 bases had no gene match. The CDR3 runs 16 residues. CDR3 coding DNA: TGCGCCAGCAGCCAGGGACAGTGGCCCCTACAAGAGACCCAGTACTTC. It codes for CASSQGQWPLQETQYF.

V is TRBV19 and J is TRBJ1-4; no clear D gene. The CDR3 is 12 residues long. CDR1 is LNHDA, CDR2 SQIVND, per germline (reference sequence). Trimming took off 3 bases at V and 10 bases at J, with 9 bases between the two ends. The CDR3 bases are TGTGCCAGTAGTATTGATGAACTAAAACTGTTTTTT. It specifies CASSIDELKLFF.

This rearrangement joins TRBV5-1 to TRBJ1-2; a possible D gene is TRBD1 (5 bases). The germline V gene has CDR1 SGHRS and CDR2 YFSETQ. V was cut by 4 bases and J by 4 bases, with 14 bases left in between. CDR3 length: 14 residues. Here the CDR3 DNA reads TGCGCCAGCAGCCAGGTACAGGATTCCTATGGCTACACCTTC. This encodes CASSQVQDSYGYTF.

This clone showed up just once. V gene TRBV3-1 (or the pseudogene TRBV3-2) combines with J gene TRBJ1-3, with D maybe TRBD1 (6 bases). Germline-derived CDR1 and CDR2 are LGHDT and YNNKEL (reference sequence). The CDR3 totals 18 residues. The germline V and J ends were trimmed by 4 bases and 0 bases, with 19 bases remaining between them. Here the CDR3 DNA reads TGTGCCAGCAGCCCCTATATTTCTGGGGGGGCCTCTGGAAACACCATATATTTT. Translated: CASSPYISGGASGNTIYF.

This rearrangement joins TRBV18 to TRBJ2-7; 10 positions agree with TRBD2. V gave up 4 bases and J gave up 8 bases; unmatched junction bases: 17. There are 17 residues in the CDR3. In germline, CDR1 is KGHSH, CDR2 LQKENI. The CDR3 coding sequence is TGTGCCAGCTCACTATGCATTGAGGCTAGCGGGAGTTGTAAGCAGTACTTC. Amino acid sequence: CASSLCIEASGSCKQYF.

As DNA, the CDR3 is TGTGCTAGTCTCCCCGCCACCGATAGCTCCTATAATTCACCCCTCCACTTT. Translation: CASLPATDSSYNSPLHF. This rearrangement joins TRBV12-5 to TRBJ1-6; D ambiguous. V was shortened by 8 bases and J by 0 bases, with 17 bases between the two germline ends. The CDR3 runs 17 residues. Germline lookup yields CDR1 LGHNT and CDR2 FRNRAP.

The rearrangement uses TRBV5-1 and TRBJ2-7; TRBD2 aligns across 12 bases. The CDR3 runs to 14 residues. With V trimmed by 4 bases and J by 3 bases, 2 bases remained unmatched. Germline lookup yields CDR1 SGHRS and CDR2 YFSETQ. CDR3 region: CASSRTSGNYEQYF. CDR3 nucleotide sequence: TGCGCCAGCAGCCGGACTAGCGGGAACTACGAGCAGTACTTC.

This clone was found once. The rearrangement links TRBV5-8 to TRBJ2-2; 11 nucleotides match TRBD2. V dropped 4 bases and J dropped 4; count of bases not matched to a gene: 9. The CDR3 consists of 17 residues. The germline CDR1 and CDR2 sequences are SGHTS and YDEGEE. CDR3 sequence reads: CASSRLAGGPGTGELFF. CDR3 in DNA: TGTGCCAGCAGCCGCCTAGCGGGGGGTCCCGGCACCGGGGAGCTGTTTTTT.

CDR3 region: CASSTLEAYNEQFF. The CDR3 nucleotides read TGTGCCAGCAGTACCCTAGAGGCCTACAATGAGCAGTTCTTC. The rearrangement links TRBV27 to TRBJ2-1; no clear D gene. This CDR3 comprises 14 residues. V shed 5 bases and J shed 2 bases, with 10 bases lying between them. Germline V gene data show CDR1 as MNHEY and CDR2 as SMNVEV (reference sequence).

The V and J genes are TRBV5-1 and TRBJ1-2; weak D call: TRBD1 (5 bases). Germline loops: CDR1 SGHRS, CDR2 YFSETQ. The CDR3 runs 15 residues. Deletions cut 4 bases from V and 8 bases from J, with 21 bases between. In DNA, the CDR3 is TGCGCCAGCAGCCTCGACGGGGACTCGGTGGGAGGCTACACCTTC. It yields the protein CASSLDGDSVGGYTF.

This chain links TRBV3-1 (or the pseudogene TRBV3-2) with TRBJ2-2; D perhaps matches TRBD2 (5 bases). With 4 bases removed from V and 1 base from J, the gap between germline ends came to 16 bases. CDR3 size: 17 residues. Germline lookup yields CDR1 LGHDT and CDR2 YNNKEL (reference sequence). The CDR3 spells CASSPGSPGLNTGELFF. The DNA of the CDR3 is TGTGCCAGCAGCCCGGGTAGCCCCGGACTGAACACCGGGGAGCTGTTTTTT.

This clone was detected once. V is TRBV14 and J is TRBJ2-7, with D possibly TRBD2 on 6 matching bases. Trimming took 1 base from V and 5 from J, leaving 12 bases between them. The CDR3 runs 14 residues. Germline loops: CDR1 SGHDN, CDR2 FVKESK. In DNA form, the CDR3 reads TGTGCCAGCAGCCAAGGGGGGGTGGTCGACGAGCAGTACTTC. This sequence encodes CASSQGGVVDEQYF.

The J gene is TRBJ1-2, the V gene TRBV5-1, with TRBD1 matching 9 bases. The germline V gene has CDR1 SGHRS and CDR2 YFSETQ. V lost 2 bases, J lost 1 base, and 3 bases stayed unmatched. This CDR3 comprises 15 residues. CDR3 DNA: TGCGCCAGCAGCTTAGGGACAGGGTATAACTATGGCTACACCTTC. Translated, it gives CASSLGTGYNYGYTF. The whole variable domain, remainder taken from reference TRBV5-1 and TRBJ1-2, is KAGVTQTPRYLIKTRGQQVTLSCSPISGHRSVSWYQQTPGQGLQFLFEYFSETQRNKGNFPGRFSGRQFSNSRSEMNVSTLELGDSALYLCASSLGTGYNYGYTFGSGTRLTVV.

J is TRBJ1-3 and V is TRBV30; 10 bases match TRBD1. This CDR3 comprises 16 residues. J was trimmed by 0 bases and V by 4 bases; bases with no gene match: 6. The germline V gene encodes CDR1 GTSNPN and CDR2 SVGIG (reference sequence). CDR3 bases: TGTGCCTGGACCCGGGGACAGGGGAACTCTGGAAACACCATATATTTT. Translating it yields CAWTRGQGNSGNTIYF.

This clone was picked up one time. CDR3 sequence: CASSAFAGATDTQYF. The CDR3 DNA reads TGTGCCAGCAGCGCTTTCGCGGGAGCCACAGATACGCAGTATTTT. The chain links TRBV9 to TRBJ2-3; 7 bases agree with TRBD2. V was clipped by 3 bases and J by 2 bases; unmatched bases: 6. CDR1 and CDR2 (germline): SGDLS, YYNGEE. This CDR3 comprises 15 residues.

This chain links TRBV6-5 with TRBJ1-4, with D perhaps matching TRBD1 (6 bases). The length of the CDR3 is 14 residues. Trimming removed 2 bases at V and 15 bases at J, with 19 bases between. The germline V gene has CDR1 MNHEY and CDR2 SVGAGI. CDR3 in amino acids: CASSYTNRGGEVFF. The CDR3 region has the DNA TGTGCCAGCAGTTACACTAATCGAGGGGGTGAGGTGTTTTTT.

CDR3 region: CASRRGGGDQPQHF. The CDR3 DNA reads as TGTGCCAGCAGAAGAGGGGGCGGGGATCAGCCCCAGCATTTT. The chain carries TRBV6-5 and TRBJ1-5; 7 bases line up with TRBD1. V was clipped by 6 bases and J by 5 bases; unmatched bases: 7. The V gene's germline CDR1 is MNHEY and CDR2 SVGAGI. The CDR3 is 14 residues long.

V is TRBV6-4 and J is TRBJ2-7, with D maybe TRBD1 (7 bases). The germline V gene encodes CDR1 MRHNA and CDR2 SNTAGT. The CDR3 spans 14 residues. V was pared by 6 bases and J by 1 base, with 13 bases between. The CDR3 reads CASSATGTSYEQYF. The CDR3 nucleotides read TGTGCCAGCAGCGCGACAGGGACTTCCTACGAGCAGTACTTC.

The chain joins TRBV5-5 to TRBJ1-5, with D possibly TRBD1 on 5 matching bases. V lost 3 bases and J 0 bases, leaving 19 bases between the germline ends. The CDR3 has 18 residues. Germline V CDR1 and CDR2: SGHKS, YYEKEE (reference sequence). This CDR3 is CASSSLANRISSNQPQHF. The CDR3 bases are TGTGCCAGCAGCTCCCTGGCCAACAGGATAAGTAGCAATCAGCCCCAGCATTTT. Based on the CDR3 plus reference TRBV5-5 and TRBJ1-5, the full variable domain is DAGVTQSPTHLIKTRGQQVTLRCSPISGHKSVSWYQQVLGQGPQFIFQYYEKEERGRGNFPDRFSARQFPNYSSELNVNALLLGDSALYLCASSSLANRISSNQPQHFGDGTRLSIL.

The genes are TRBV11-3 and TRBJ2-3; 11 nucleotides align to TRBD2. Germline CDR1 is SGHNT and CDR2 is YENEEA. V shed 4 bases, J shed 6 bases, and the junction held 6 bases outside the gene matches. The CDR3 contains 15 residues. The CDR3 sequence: CASSSGTSGVDTQYF. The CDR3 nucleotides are TGTGCCAGCAGCTCGGGGACTAGCGGAGTTGATACGCAGTATTTT.

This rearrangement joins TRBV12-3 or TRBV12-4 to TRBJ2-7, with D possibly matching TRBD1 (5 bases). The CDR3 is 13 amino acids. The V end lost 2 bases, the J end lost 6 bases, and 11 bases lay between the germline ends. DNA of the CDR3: TGTGCCAGCAGTTTAACAGGAGTGGCCGAGCAGTACTTC. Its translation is CASSLTGVAEQYF.

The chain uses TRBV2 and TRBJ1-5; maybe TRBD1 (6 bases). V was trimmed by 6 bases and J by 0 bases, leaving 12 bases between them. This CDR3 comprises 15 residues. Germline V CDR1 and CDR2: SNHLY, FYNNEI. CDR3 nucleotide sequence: TGTGCCAGCAGAACTGACAGGAGTAGCAATCAGCCCCAGCATTTT. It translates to CASRTDRSSNQPQHF.

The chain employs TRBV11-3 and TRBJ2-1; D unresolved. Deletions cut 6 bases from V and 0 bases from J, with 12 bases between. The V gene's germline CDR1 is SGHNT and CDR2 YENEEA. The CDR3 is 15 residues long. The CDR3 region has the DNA TGTGCCAGCAGTTCAGATGCCCTCTCCTACAATGAGCAGTTCTTC. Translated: CASSSDALSYNEQFF.

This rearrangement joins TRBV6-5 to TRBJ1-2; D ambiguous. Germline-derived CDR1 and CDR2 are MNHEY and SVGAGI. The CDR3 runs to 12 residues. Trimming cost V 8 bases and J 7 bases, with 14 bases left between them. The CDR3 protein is CASVMGVLGYTF. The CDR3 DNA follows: TGTGCCAGCGTCATGGGAGTACTTGGCTACACCTTC.

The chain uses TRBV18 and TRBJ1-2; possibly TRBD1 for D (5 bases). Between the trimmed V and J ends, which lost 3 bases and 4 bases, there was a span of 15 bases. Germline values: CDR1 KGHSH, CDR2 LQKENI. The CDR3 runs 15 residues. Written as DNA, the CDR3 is TGTGCCAGCTCACCCTCCAGGGATCTTGTCTATGGCTACACCTTC. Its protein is CASSPSRDLVYGYTF.

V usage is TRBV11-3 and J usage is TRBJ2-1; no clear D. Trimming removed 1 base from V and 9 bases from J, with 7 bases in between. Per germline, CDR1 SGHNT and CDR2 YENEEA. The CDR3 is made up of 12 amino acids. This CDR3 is CASSLVASEQFF. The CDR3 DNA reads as TGTGCCAGCAGCTTAGTAGCAAGTGAGCAGTTCTTC.

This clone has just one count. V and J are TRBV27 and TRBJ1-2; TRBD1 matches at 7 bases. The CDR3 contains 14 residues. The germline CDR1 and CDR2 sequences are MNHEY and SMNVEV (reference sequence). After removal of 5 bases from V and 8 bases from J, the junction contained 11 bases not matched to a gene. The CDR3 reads CASSLTGASWGYTF. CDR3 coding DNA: TGTGCCAGCAGTCTTACAGGGGCCTCTTGGGGCTACACCTTC.

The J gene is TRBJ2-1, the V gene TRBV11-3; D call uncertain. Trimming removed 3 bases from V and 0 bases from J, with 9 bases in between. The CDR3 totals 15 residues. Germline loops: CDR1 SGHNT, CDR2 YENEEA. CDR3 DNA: TGTGCCAGCAGCTTTCAACAGAGCTCCTACAATGAGCAGTTCTTC. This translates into CASSFQQSSYNEQFF.